These 8 T cell receptor beta chains originate from one sample sequenced in a study of blood T cell repertoires in COVID-19. Sequencing used immunoSEQ multiplex PCR; TCRdb keeps in-frame clones, though not all of them. The table records tens of thousands of clones, 75% to 90% of them present only once. The sample was peripheral blood. The receptors come from a man aged 60 to 69 with active or convalescent COVID-19.

This chain uses TRBV5-5 with TRBJ1-6; TRBD1 is a possible D gene (6 bases). The V gene lost 0 bases and the J gene lost 13 bases, with 14 bases spanning the gap. Germline CDR1 is SGHKS and CDR2 is YYEKEE (reference sequence). The CDR3 extends over 14 amino acids. CDR3 sequence reads: CASSLAWTDQPLHF. Here the CDR3 DNA reads TGTGCCAGCAGCTTGGCCTGGACAGACCAGCCCCTCCACTTT.

CDR3 DNA sequence: TGTGCCAGCAGTTCAGACAGGGGTTTAGGCTACACCTTC. It is translated as CASSSDRGLGYTF. J is TRBJ1-2 and V is TRBV27; 8 bases map to TRBD1. Trimming at V came to 4 bases and at J to 8 bases, leaving 6 bases not matched to a gene. The CDR3 runs to 13 residues. Germline CDR1 is MNHEY and CDR2 is SMNVEV (reference sequence).

The chain combines TRBV4-3 with TRBJ2-5; possibly TRBD2 for D (7 bases). CDR1 is LGHNA and CDR2 is YSLEER in the germline V gene. V was trimmed by 0 bases and J by 2 bases, leaving 16 bases between them. This CDR3 contains 17 residues. The CDR3 nucleotides read TGCGCCAGCAGCCAAGAATGGGAGGGGGGCCAGCAAGAGACCCAGTACTTC. Its translation: CASSQEWEGGQQETQYF.

The chain couples TRBV7-9 to TRBJ2-1; 7 bases align to TRBD2. The CDR3 runs 15 residues. Germline CDR1 is SEHNR and CDR2 is FQNEAQ (reference sequence). Germline trimming cut 6 bases from V and 7 bases from J; bases unmatched to any gene: 12. The CDR3 bases are TGTGCCAGCAGGGTTGCTAGCGGACCTCGGAATGAGCAGTTCTTC. Amino acids: CASRVASGPRNEQFF. Based on the CDR3 plus reference TRBV7-9 and TRBJ2-1, the full variable domain is DTGVSQNPRHKITKRGQNVTFRCDPISEHNRLYWYRQTLGQGPEFLTYFQNEAQLEKSRLLSDRFSAERPKGSFSTLEIQRTEQGDSAMYLCASRVASGPRNEQFFGPGTRLTVL.

This clone was counted ten times or more. The rearrangement joins TRBV5-4 to TRBJ1-4, with D possibly being TRBD1 (6 bases). V lost 0 bases and J 8 bases, leaving 14 bases between the germline ends. The CDR3 sequence is 15 residues long. Looked up from germline, CDR1 is SGHNT and CDR2 is YYREEE (reference sequence). CDR3 DNA: TGTGCCAGCAGCTTGGCCCAACAGGGTCGGGAAAAACTGTTTTTT. Translating it yields CASSLAQQGREKLFF.

This chain uses TRBV7-6 with TRBJ2-6; D possibly corresponds to TRBD2 (5 bases). The CDR3 is made up of 16 amino acids. Germline lookup yields CDR1 SGHVS and CDR2 FNYEAQ. Trimming cost V 6 bases and J 0 bases, with 12 bases left between them. The DNA of the CDR3 is TGTGCCAGCAGTCTCGAAGGGAGCTCTGGGGCCAACGTCCTGACTTTC. Translating it yields CASSLEGSSGANVLTF.

V is TRBV2 and J is TRBJ1-1, with 8 bases lining up with TRBD1. Germline loops: CDR1 SNHLY, CDR2 FYNNEI. This CDR3 has 13 residues. V shed 4 bases, J shed 4 bases, and the junction held 2 bases outside the gene matches. The DNA for the CDR3 is TGTGCCAGCAGTGGACAGGGGACCACTGAAGCTTTCTTT. Its protein is CASSGQGTTEAFF.

The chain employs TRBV10-3 and TRBJ2-1; 8 nucleotides agree with TRBD2. The CDR3 extends over 15 amino acids. V dropped 0 bases and J dropped 3; count of bases not matched to a gene: 1. Germline CDR1 ENHRY, CDR2 SYGVKD. CDR3 nucleotide sequence: TGTGCCATCAGTGAGTCCGGGGGGGGCTACAATGAGCAGTTCTTC. Translating gives CAISESGGGYNEQFF.